This T cell receptor (beta chain) was identified during a study of metastatic and nonmetastatic thyroid tumors. General study findings and limits: When malignant thyroid tumors were compared with benign nodules, TCR beta diversity was reportedly significantly higher in the malignant tumors. This held in both blood and tumor samples.

TCRdb re-processed the PCR reads through MiXCR. The table lists about 28,000 clones, roughly a quarter of them singletons, with just over 14% in the top ten. Germline-derived CDR1 and CDR2 are SGHVS and FQNEAQ. V lost 2 bases to trimming and J lost 6 bases; unmatched junction nucleotides: 5. This CDR3 has 15 amino acids. Every patient underwent thyroid surgery untreated. This clone was detected many times. Antigen: not known. The sequencing sample was made of blood. This receptor was taken from a female donor with papillary thyroid cancer or a benign thyroid nodule (not recorded which). Some clones in this sample may be carry-over from other donors' samples. This chain links TRBV7-8 with TRBJ1-5, with 9 bases fitting TRBD1. The CDR3 protein is CASSLHRGPSQPQHF. CDR3 DNA: TGTGCCAGCAGCTTACACAGGGGGCCGAGTCAGCCCCAGCATTTT.